One sample yielded the 29 T cell receptor beta chains listed below, sequenced in a study of CD8+CD57+ T cells in acquired aplastic anemia. Patients selected for sequencing had displayed CD8+CD57+ cell expansion by flow cytometry. Genomic DNA, the template, was used for profiling of the TCR beta VDJ and CDR3. In TCRdb, the reads were re-called with MiXCR into one record per CDR3 protein. Among 100,000 to 150,000 distinct CDR3 sequences, approximately 61% were seen once, and the ten largest hold about 29%. The source material was sorted CD4+, CD8+, or CD8+CD57+ T cells (not recorded which) from PBMCs. All receptors come from a human donor with aplastic anemia.

V usage is TRBV15 and J usage is TRBJ1-1, with D uncertain. Germline CDR1 LNHNV, CDR2 YYDKDF (reference sequence). V was cut by 0 bases and J by 3 bases, with 8 bases left in between. CDR3 length equals 14 residues. The CDR3 spells CATSRDPGDTEAFF. CDR3 in DNA: TGTGCCACCAGCAGAGATCCCGGGGACACTGAAGCTTTCTTT.

This chain joins TRBV29-1 and TRBJ1-2, with 10 bases fitting TRBD1. V dropped 5 bases and J dropped 4; count of bases not matched to a gene: 7. This CDR3 contains 14 residues. Germline V CDR1 and CDR2: SQVTM, ANQGSEA. CDR3 sequence reads: CSVSGTGVTYGYTF. CDR3 bases: TGCAGCGTTTCCGGGACAGGGGTAACCTATGGCTACACCTTC.

The CDR3 reads CASSVDSGSEKLFF. The CDR3 DNA sequence: TGTGCCAGCAGCGTAGATTCGGGTTCCGAAAAACTGTTTTTT. The chain couples TRBV9 to TRBJ1-4, with D unresolved. The CDR3 extends over 14 amino acids. CDR1 is SGDLS, CDR2 YYNGEE, per germline. V gave up 0 bases and J gave up 8 bases, with 11 bases separating them.

In its sample, this clonotype was seen many times. J is TRBJ2-3 and V is TRBV2; D is unclear. With 1 base removed from V and 1 base from J, the gap between germline ends came to 6 bases. Germline V gives CDR1 SNHLY, CDR2 FYNNEI. The CDR3 is 14 amino acids. The CDR3 spells CASSEVFRTDTQYF. The CDR3 DNA reads as TGTGCCAGCAGTGAAGTCTTCCGCACAGATACGCAGTATTTT.

This clonotype was picked up one time. The rearrangement joins TRBV12-5 to TRBJ2-3, with D perhaps given as TRBD1 or TRBD2 (6 bases each). This CDR3 spans 15 amino acids. CDR1 is LGHNT and CDR2 is FRNRAP in the germline V gene. The germline V and J ends were trimmed by 6 bases and 1 base, with 14 bases remaining between them. CDR3 sequence reads: CASGRGTYRTDTQYF. The CDR3 nucleotides are TGTGCTAGTGGGCGCGGGACATACCGCACAGATACGCAGTATTTT.

The rearrangement joins TRBV6-2 or TRBV6-3 to TRBJ2-1; TRBD2 is a possible D gene (6 bases). Deletions cut 2 bases from V and 0 bases from J, with 11 bases between. From germline, CDR1 is MNHEY and CDR2 SVGEGT. The CDR3 is made up of 16 amino acids. DNA of the CDR3: TGTGCCAGCAGTTACAAGGACTACCCCTCCTACAATGAGCAGTTCTTC. Encoded protein: CASSYKDYPSYNEQFF.

The chain carries TRBV5-1 and TRBJ1-6, with 8 bases matching TRBD1. CDR3 length: 14 residues. Germline V lookup: CDR1 SGHRS, CDR2 YFSETQ. Trimming cost V 0 bases and J 8 bases; bases outside gene matches: 1. The CDR3 region has the DNA TGCGCCAGCAGCTTGGGGGGACAGGATTCACCCCTCCACTTT. It codes for CASSLGGQDSPLHF. The full variable domain, in which reference TRBV5-1 and TRBJ1-6 provide the parts outside the CDR3, is KAGVTQTPRYLIKTRGQQVTLSCSPISGHRSVSWYQQTPGQGLQFLFEYFSETQRNKGNFPGRFSGRQFSNSRSEMNVSTLELGDSALYLCASSLGGQDSPLHFGNGTRLTVT.

The gene calls are TRBV7-3 and TRBJ2-5, with D maybe TRBD1 (6 bases). The V gene lost 1 base and the J gene lost 5 bases, with 17 bases spanning the gap. From germline, CDR1 is SGHTA and CDR2 FQGTGA. The CDR3 runs 16 residues. For the CDR3, the DNA is TGTGCCAGCAGCTTAAGAGGGGGAGATTCCAGGGAGACCCAGTACTTC. This encodes CASSLRGGDSRETQYF.

The rearrangement joins TRBV9 to TRBJ2-7, with TRBD2 matching 8 bases. Germline assignment: CDR1 SGDLS and CDR2 YYNGEE. The length of the CDR3 is 15 residues. The J segment lost 4 bases and the V segment lost 3 bases, leaving 9 bases of the junction unmatched. The CDR3 DNA is TGTGCCAGCAGCGCGAGCGGGGGAGGGTCATACGAGCAGTACTTC. This sequence encodes CASSASGGGSYEQYF.

This clonotype was observed a handful of times. This rearrangement joins TRBV15 to TRBJ2-7; 7 bases map to TRBD2. This CDR3 is built from 14 residues. V dropped 1 base and J dropped 2; count of bases not matched to a gene: 2. Germline values: CDR1 LNHNV, CDR2 YYDKDF (reference sequence). The CDR3 reads CATSRASGPYEQYF. The CDR3 bases are TGTGCCACCAGCAGAGCTAGCGGTCCCTACGAGCAGTACTTC.

V gene TRBV20-1 combines with J gene TRBJ2-7, with 10 bases matching TRBD1. Germline V lookup: CDR1 DFQATT, CDR2 SNEGSKA (reference sequence). The CDR3 is 13 amino acids. Trimming at V came to 6 bases and at J to 3 bases, leaving 5 bases not matched to a gene. The CDR3 DNA sequence: TGCAGTGCGGCCGGGACAGGGGACTACGAGCAGTACTTC. Its translation: CSAAGTGDYEQYF.

This chain uses TRBV7-8 with TRBJ1-2, with 8 bases lining up with TRBD1. V gave up 1 base and J gave up 8 bases; unmatched junction bases: 3. CDR1 and CDR2 (germline): SGHVS, FQNEAQ. The CDR3 has 13 residues. The CDR3 loop reads CASSLGTGRGYTF. The CDR3 nucleotides read TGTGCCAGCAGCTTAGGGACAGGGCGCGGCTACACCTTC.

This sequence joins TRBV5-1 and TRBJ2-3; TRBD2 aligns across 7 bases. Germline trimming cut 9 bases from V and 0 bases from J; bases unmatched to any gene: 10. Germline CDR1 is SGHRS and CDR2 is YFSETQ. The CDR3 is 15 amino acids. This chain's CDR3 is CATKTSAGSTDTQYF. The CDR3 nucleotides read TGCGCCACCAAGACCTCAGCGGGGAGCACAGATACGCAGTATTTT.

At least ten counts were recorded for this clonotype. V and J are TRBV5-4 and TRBJ2-1, with a tentative D call TRBD2 (5 bases). CDR3 length: 15 amino acids. Per germline, CDR1 SGHNT and CDR2 YYREEE (reference sequence). Trimming left V 0 bases short and J 8 bases short, with 15 bases between. The CDR3 protein is CASSLGSPGFDEQFF. As DNA, the CDR3 is TGTGCCAGCAGCTTGGGTAGCCCGGGGTTTGATGAGCAGTTCTTC.

In regard to this clonotype: This may come from a read error, since a much larger clone is one base off. The genes are TRBV27 and TRBJ1-2; the match to TRBD1 covers 7 bases. CDR3 length equals 17 residues. Germline V lookup: CDR1 MNHEY, CDR2 SMNVEV (reference sequence). This chain's CDR3 is CASNLSKGARANYGYTF. CDR3 DNA sequence: TGTGCCAGCAATTTATCGAAGGGGGCGAGAGCTAACTATGGCTACACCTTC.

This chain joins TRBV7-9 and TRBJ1-1, with D uncertain. This CDR3 spans 12 amino acids. V lost 7 bases, J lost 0 bases, and 6 bases lay in between. Looked up from germline, CDR1 is SEHNR and CDR2 is FQNEAQ (reference sequence). The DNA of the CDR3 is TGTGCCAGCAAGGGTCTGAACACTGAAGCTTTCTTT. It specifies CASKGLNTEAFF. Complete variable domain (other parts from reference TRBV7-9 and TRBJ1-1): DTGVSQNPRHKITKRGQNVTFRCDPISEHNRLYWYRQTLGQGPEFLTYFQNEAQLEKSRLLSDRFSAERPKGSFSTLEIQRTEQGDSAMYLCASKGLNTEAFFGQGTRLTVV.

The V call is TRBV2, the J call TRBJ1-1; no definite D call. V was clipped by 3 bases and J by 6 bases, with 14 bases between them. There are 14 residues in the CDR3. CDR1 and CDR2 from the germline V gene are SNHLY and FYNNEI. CDR3 amino acids: CASSEGDVHAEAFF. CDR3 DNA sequence: TGTGCCAGCAGTGAGGGAGACGTCCACGCTGAAGCTTTCTTT.

J is TRBJ2-7 and V is TRBV20-1, with TRBD2 identical over 7 bases. CDR3 size: 11 residues. V was clipped by 4 bases and J by 4 bases; unmatched bases: 1. The germline CDR1 and CDR2 sequences are DFQATT and SNEGSKA (reference sequence). The CDR3 sequence: CSAIAGYEQYF. The CDR3 coding sequence is TGCAGTGCTATAGCGGGTTACGAGCAGTACTTC.

This clonotype was counted at least ten times. The chain carries TRBV11-2 and TRBJ2-7; D ambiguous. The germline gives CDR1 SGHAT, CDR2 FQNNGV. The V and J ends lost 4 bases and 2 bases respectively, with 9 bases between them. The length of the CDR3 is 13 residues. The CDR3 coding sequence is TGTGCCAGCAGCTCTCCCAGAGCCTACGAGCAGTACTTC. Translating it yields CASSSPRAYEQYF.

The CDR3 spells CASSPGLGGIQETQYF. The CDR3, as DNA: TGTGCCAGCAGCCCGGGACTCGGGGGGATCCAAGAGACCCAGTACTTC. This chain connects TRBV7-9 to TRBJ2-5; 7 positions agree with TRBD2. The CDR3 is 16 residues long. Trimming took 5 bases from V and 1 from J; bases not matched to a gene: 10. Germline V gene sequence: CDR1 SEHNR, CDR2 FQNEAQ (reference sequence).

This rearrangement joins TRBV6-2 or TRBV6-3 to TRBJ1-5, with D unresolved. The CDR3 loop spans 15 amino acids. Trimming took 7 bases from V and 5 from J, leaving 18 bases between them. Germline CDR1 and CDR2: MNHEY and SVGEGT. The CDR3 loop reads CASTYDSLAYQPQHF. CDR3 in DNA: TGTGCCAGCACCTATGATTCCTTGGCCTATCAGCCCCAGCATTTT.

The chain links TRBV19 to TRBJ2-1; weak D call: TRBD2 (5 bases). The CDR3 length is 15 residues. V was pared by 1 base and J by 0 bases, with 7 bases between. Germline CDR1 is LNHDA and CDR2 is SQIVND (reference sequence). CDR3 protein: CASSIAGSSYNEQFF. In DNA form, the CDR3 reads TGTGCCAGTAGTATAGCTGGGAGCTCCTACAATGAGCAGTTCTTC.

The genes are TRBV20-1 and TRBJ1-1; 11 nucleotides line up with TRBD1. Trimming cost V 5 bases and J 3 bases; bases outside gene matches: 8. The CDR3 totals 15 residues. The germline CDR1 and CDR2 sequences are DFQATT and SNEGSKA (reference sequence). This CDR3 reads CSARSPGQGDTEAFF. CDR3 nucleotides: TGCAGTGCTCGGTCGCCGGGACAGGGGGACACTGAAGCTTTCTTT.

This clonotype has ten or more counts. The gene calls are TRBV6-5 and TRBJ2-3, with a possible D match to TRBD2 (5 bases). Germline CDR1 is MNHEY and CDR2 is SVGAGI. The CDR3 spans 15 residues. V lost 0 bases to trimming and J lost 6 bases, with 13 bases between them. CDR3 loop: CASSYSAAVGDTQYF. Here the CDR3 DNA reads TGTGCCAGCAGTTACTCGGCAGCGGTTGGGGATACGCAGTATTTT.

This clonotype occurred a few times. V usage is TRBV7-9 and J usage is TRBJ2-3; D is uncertain. Trimming pared 5 bases from V and 12 bases from J, leaving 9 bases between. Germline CDR1 and CDR2: SEHNR and FQNEAQ (reference sequence). The CDR3 covers 10 residues. CDR3 in DNA: TGTGCCAGCAGCCCACTGGCTCAGTATTTT. Amino acid sequence: CASSPLAQYF.

This clonotype has only a few counts. The gene calls are TRBV24-1 and TRBJ2-2, with D perhaps TRBD1 or TRBD2 (6 bases each). This CDR3 is 17 amino acids long. V was shortened by 1 base and J by 3 bases, with 14 bases between the two germline ends. CDR1 is KGHDR, CDR2 SFDVKD, per germline. The CDR3 coding sequence is TGTGCCACCAGTGATTTCGGAGGGGGGCCCGACACCGGGGAGCTGTTTTTT. Translating gives CATSDFGGGPDTGELFF.

The chain employs TRBV15 and TRBJ2-5, with 14 bases lining up with TRBD2. The germline V gene has CDR1 LNHNV and CDR2 YYDKDF (reference sequence). The junction had 6 bases not matched to a gene; V was cut back by 1 base and J by 5 bases. There are 17 residues in the CDR3. As DNA, the CDR3 is TGTGCCACCAGCAGAGGGGGACTAGCGGGAGTAGGGGAGACCCAGTACTTC. It specifies CATSRGGLAGVGETQYF.

This clonotype has just a few counts. V and J are TRBV25-1 and TRBJ2-5, with 9 bases matching TRBD1. This CDR3 has 16 residues. V gave up 2 bases and J gave up 5 bases; unmatched junction bases: 9. Germline values: CDR1 MGHDK, CDR2 SYGVNS. The CDR3 DNA follows: TGTGCCAGCAGTGAAGGGGGGACAGGGAGGGTGGAGACCCAGTACTTC. Translated, it gives CASSEGGTGRVETQYF.

The J gene is TRBJ1-6, the V gene TRBV11-1; no definite D call. Germline V gives CDR1 SGHAT, CDR2 FQDESV (reference sequence). CDR3 size: 14 residues. V was trimmed by 2 bases and J by 7 bases, leaving 9 bases between them. DNA of the CDR3: TGTGCCAGCAGCTTAAACACAGAGAATTCACCCCTCCACTTT. It yields the protein CASSLNTENSPLHF.